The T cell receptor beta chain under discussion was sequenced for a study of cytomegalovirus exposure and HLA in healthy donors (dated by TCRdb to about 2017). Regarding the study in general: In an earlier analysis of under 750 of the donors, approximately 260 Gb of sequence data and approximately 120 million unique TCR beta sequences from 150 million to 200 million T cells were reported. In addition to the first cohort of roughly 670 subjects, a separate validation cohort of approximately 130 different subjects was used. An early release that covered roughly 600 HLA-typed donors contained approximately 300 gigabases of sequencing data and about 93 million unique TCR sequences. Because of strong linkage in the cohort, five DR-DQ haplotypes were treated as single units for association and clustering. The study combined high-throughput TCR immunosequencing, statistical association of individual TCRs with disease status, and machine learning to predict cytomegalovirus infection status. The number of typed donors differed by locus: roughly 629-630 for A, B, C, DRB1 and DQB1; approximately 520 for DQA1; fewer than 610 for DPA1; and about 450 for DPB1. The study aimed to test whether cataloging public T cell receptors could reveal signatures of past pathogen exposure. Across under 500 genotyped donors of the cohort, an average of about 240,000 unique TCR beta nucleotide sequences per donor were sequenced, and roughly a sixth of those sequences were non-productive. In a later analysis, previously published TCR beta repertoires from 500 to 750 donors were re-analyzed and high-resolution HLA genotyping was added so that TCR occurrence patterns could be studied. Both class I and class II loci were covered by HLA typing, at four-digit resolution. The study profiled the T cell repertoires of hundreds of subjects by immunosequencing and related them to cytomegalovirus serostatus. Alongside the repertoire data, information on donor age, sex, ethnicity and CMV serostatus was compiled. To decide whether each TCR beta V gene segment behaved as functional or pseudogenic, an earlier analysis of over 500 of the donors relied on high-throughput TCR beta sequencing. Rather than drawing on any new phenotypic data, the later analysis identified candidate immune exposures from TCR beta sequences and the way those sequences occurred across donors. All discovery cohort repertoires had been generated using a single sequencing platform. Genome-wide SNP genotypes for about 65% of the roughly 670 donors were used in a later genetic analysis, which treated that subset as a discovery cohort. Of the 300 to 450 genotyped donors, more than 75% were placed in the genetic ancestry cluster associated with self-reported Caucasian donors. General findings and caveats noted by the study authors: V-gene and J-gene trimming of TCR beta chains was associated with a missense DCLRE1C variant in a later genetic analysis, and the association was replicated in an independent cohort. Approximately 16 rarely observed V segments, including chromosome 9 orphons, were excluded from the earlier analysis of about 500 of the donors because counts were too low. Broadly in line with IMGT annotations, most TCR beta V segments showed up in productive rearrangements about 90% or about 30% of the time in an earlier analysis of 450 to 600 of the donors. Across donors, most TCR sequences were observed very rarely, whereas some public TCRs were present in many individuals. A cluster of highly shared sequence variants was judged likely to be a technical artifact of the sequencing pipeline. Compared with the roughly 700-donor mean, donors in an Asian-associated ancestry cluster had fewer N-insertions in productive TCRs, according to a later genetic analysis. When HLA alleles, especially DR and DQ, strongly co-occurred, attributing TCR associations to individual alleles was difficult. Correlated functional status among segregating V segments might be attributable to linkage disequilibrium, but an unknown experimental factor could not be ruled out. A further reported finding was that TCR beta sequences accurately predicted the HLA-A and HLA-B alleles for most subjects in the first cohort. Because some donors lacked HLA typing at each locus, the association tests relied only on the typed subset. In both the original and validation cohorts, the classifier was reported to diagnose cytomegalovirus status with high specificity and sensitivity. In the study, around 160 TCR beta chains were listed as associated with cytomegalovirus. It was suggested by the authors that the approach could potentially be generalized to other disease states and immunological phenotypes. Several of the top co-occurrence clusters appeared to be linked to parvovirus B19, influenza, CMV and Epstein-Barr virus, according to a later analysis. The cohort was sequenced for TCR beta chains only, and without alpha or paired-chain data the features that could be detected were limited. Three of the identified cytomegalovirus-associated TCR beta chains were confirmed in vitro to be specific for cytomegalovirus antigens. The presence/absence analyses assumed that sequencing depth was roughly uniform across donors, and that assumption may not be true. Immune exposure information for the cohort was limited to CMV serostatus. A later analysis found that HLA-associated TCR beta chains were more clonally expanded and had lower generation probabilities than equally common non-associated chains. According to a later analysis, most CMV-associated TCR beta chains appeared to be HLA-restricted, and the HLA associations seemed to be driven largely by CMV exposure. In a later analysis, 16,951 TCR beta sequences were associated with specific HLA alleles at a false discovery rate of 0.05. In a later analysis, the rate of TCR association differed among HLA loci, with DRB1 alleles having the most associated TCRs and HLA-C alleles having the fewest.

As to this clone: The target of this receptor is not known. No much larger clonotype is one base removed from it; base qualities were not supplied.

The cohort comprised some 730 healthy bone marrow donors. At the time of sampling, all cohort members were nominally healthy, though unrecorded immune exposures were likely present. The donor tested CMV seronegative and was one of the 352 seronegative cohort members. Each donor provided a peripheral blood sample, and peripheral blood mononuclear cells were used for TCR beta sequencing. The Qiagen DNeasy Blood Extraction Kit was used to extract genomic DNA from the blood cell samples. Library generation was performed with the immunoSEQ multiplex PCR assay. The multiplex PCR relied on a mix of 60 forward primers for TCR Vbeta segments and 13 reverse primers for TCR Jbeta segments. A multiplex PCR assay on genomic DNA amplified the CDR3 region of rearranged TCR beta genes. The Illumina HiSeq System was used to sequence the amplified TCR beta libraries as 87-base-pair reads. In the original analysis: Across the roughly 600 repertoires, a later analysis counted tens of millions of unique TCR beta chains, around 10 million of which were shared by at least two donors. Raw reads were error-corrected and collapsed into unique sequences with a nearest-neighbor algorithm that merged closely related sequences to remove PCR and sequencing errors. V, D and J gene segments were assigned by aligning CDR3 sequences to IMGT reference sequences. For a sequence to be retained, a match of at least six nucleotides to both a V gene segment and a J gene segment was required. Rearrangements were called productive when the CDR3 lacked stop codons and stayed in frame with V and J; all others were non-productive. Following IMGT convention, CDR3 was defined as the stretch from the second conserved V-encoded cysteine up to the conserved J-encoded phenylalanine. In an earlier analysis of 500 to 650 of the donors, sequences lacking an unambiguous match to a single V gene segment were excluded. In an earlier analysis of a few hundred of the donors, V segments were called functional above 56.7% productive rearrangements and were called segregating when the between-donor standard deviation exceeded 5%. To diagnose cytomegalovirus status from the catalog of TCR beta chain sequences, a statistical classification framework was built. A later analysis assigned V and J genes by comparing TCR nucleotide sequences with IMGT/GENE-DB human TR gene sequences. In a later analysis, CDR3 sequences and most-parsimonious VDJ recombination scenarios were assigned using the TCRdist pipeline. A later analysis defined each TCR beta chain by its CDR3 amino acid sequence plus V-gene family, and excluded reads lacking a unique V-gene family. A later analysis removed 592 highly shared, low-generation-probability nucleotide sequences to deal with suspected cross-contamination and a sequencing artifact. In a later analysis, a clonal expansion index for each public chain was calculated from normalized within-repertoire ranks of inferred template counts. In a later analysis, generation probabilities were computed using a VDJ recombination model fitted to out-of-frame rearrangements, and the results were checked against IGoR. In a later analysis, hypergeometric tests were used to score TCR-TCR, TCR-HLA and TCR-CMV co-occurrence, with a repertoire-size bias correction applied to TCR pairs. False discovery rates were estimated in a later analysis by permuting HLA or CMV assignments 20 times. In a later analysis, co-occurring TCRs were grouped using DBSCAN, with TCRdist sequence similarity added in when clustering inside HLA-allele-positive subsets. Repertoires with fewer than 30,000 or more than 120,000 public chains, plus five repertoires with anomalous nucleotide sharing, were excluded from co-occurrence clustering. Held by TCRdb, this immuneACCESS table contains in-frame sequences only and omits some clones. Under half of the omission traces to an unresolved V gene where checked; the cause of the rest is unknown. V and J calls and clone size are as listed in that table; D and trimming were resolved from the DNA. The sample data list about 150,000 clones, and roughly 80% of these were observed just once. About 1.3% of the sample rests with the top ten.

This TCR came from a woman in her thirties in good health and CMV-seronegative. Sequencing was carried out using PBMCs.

The DNA sequence reads TGTGCCAGCAGCTTAGCGCTGGGCACCAAGGACTCTGGAAACACCATATATTTT. Its protein reads: CASSLALGTKDSGNTIYF. The V and J genes are TRBV7-9 and TRBJ1-3; the D gene is unclear. CDR1 and CDR2 were assigned from the germline V gene (reference sequence) as SEHNR and FQNEAQ. Between the V and J ends, shortened by 0 bases and 0 bases respectively, the junction contains 15 bases. The CDR3 holds 18 amino acids from the cysteine to the phenylalanine. Just CDR3 DNA is preserved here, 54 bases in frame from base 1.